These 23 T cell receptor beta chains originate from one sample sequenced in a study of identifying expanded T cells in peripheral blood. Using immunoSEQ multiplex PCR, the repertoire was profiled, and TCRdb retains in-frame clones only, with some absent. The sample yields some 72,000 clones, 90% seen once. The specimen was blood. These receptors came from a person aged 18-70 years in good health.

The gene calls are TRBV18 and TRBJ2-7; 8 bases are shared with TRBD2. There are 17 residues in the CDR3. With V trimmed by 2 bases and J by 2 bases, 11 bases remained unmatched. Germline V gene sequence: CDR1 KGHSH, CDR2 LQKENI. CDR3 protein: CASSPGLGSGVAYEQYF. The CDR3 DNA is TGTGCCAGCTCACCAGGTTTAGGTAGCGGGGTAGCCTACGAGCAGTACTTC. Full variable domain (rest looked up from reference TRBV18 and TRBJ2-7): NAGVMQNPRHLVRRRGQEARLRCSPMKGHSHVYWYRQLPEEGLKFMVYLQKENIIDESGMPKERFSAEFPKEGPSILRIQQVVRGDSAAYFCASSPGLGSGVAYEQYFGPGTRLTVT.

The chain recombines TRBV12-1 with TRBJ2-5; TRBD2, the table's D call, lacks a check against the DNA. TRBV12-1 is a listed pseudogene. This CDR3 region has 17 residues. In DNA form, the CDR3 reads TGTGCCAGCAGCTACCAGGGACTAGCGGGGGCAGGAGAGACCCAGTACTTC. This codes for CASSYQGLAGAGETQYF.

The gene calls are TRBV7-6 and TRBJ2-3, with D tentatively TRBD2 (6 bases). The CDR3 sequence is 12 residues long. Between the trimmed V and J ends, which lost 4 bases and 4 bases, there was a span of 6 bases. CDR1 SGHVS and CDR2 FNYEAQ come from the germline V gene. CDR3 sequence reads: CASSSGADTQYF. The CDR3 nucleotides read TGTGCCAGCAGCTCGGGGGCAGATACGCAGTATTTT.

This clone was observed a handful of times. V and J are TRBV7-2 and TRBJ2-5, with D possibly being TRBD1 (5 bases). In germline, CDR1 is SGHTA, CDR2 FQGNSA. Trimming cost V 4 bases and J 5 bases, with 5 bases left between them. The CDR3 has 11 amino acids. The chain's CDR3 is CASSSGETQYF. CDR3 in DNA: TGTGCCAGCAGCTCAGGGGAGACCCAGTACTTC.

CDR3 bases: TGTGCCAGCAGCAAAGGGGTCCCCGCCTCTGGGGCCAACGTCCTGACTTTC. Encoded protein: CASSKGVPASGANVLTF. This chain joins TRBV21-1 and TRBJ2-6. TRBV21-1 is described as a pseudogene. The CDR3 contains 17 residues.

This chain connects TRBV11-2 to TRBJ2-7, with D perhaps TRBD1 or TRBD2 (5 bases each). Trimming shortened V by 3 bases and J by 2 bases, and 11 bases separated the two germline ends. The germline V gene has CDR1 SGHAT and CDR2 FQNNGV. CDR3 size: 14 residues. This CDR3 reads CASSFPGPAYEQYF. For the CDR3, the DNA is TGTGCCAGCAGCTTTCCGGGACCGGCCTACGAGCAGTACTTC.

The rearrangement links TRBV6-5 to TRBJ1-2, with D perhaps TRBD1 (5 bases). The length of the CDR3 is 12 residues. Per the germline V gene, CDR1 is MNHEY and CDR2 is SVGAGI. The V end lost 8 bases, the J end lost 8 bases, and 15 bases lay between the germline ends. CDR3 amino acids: CASQTRVGGYTF. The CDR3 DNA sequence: TGTGCCAGCCAAACCAGGGTGGGCGGCTACACCTTC.

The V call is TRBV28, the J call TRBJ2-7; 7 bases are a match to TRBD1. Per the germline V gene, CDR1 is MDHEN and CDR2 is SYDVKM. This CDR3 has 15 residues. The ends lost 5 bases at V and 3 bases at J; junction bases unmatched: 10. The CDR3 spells CASSPPGTALYEQYF. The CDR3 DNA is TGTGCCAGCAGTCCCCCTGGGACAGCACTCTACGAGCAGTACTTC. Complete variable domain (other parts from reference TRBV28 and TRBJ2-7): DVKVTQSSRYLVKRTGEKVFLECVQDMDHENMFWYRQDPGLGLRLIYFSYDVKMKEKGDIPEGYSVSREKKERFSLILESASTNQTSMYLCASSPPGTALYEQYFGPGTRLTVT.

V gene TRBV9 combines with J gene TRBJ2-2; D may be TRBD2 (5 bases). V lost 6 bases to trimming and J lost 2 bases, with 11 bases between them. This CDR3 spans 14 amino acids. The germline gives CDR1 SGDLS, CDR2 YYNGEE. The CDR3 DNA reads TGTGCCAGCACCGGGGTGGTAAACACCGGGGAGCTGTTTTTT. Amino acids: CASTGVVNTGELFF.

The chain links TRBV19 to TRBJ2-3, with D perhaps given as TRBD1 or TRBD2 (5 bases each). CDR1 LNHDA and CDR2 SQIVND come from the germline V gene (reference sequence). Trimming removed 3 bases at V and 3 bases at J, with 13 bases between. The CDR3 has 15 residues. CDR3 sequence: CASSMGFEGTDTQYF. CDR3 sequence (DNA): TGTGCCAGTAGTATGGGGTTCGAGGGGACAGATACGCAGTATTTT. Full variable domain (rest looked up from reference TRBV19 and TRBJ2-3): DGGITQSPKYLFRKEGQNVTLSCEQNLNHDAMYWYRQDPGQGLRLIYYSQIVNDFQKGDIAEGYSVSREKKESFPLTVTSAQKNPTAFYLCASSMGFEGTDTQYFGPGTRLTVL.

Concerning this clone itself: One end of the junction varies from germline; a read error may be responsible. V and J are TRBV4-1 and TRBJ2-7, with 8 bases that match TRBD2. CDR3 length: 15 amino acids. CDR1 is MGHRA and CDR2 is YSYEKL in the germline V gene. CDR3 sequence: CASSPLGRASHEQYF. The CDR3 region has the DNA TGCGCCAGCAGCCCCCTCGGGAGGGCCTCCCACGAGCAGTACTTC.

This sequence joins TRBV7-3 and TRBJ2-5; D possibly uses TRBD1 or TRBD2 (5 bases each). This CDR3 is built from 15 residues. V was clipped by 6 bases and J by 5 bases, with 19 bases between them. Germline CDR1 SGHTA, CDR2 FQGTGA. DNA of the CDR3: TGTGCCAGCAGTTACGGGGCTAACCAAGGGGAGACCCAGTACTTC. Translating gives CASSYGANQGETQYF. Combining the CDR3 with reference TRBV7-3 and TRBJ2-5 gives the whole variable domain GAGVSQTPSNKVTEKGKYVELRCDPISGHTALYWYRQSLGQGPEFLIYFQGTGAADDSGLPNDRFFAVRPEGSVSTLKIQRTERGDSAVYLCASSYGANQGETQYFGPGTRLLVL.

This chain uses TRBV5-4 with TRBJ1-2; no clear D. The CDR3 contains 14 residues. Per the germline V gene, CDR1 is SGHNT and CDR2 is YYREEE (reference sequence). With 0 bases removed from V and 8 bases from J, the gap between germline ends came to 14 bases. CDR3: CASSLAAVLGGYTF. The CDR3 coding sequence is TGTGCCAGCAGCTTGGCGGCAGTCCTCGGAGGCTACACCTTC.

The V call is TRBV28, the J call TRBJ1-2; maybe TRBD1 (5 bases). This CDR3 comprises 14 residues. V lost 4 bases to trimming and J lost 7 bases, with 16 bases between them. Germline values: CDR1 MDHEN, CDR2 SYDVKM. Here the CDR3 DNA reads TGTGCCAGCAGTTCCCGGGGCGATTATGGTGGCTACACCTTC. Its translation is CASSSRGDYGGYTF.

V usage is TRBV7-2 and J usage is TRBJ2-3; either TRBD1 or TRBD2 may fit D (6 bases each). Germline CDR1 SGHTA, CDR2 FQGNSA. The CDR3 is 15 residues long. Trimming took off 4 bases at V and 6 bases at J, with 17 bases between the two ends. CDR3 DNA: TGTGCCAGCAGCTGGGATGGACGGGGGCTGGATACGCAGTATTTT. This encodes CASSWDGRGLDTQYF.

CDR3 protein: CATIQGGRGYGYTF. CDR3 in DNA: TGTGCCACAATACAGGGTGGAAGGGGCTATGGCTACACCTTC. The gene calls are TRBV10-3 and TRBJ1-2, with D tentatively TRBD1 (6 bases). V shed 10 bases and J shed 4 bases, with 19 bases lying between them. This CDR3 is built from 14 residues. Germline V gives CDR1 ENHRY, CDR2 SYGVKD.

This CDR3 reads CASSLVSGETQYF. In nucleotides, the CDR3 is TGTGCCAGCAGCTTAGTATCCGGAGAGACCCAGTACTTC. V usage is TRBV7-9 and J usage is TRBJ2-5; D not certain. The V gene's germline CDR1 is SEHNR and CDR2 FQNEAQ (reference sequence). V gave up 1 base and J gave up 4 bases, with 7 bases separating them. The CDR3 spans 13 residues.

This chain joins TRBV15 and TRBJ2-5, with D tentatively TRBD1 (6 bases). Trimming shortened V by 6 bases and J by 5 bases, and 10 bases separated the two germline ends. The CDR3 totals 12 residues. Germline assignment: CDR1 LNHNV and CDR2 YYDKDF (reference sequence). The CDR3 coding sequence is TGTGCCACCAGGGGGGCTCAGGAGACCCAGTACTTC. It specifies CATRGAQETQYF.

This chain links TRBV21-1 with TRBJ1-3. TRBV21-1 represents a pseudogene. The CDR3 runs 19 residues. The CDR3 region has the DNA TGTGCCAGCAGCAAACCGAGAGGAGCAGGCTCAAGCTCTGGAAACACCATATATTTT. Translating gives CASSKPRGAGSSSGNTIYF.

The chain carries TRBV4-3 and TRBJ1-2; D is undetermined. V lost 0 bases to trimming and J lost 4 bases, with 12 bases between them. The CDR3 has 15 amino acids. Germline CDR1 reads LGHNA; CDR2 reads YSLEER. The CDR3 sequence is CASSQDQLTGYGYTF. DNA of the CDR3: TGCGCCAGCAGCCAAGATCAACTGACCGGCTATGGCTACACCTTC.

In nucleotides, the CDR3 is TGTGCCAGCAGCTTAGATGGTAGCCACGAGCAGTACTTC. It encodes CASSLDGSHEQYF. The chain combines TRBV11-2 with TRBJ2-7; no firm D call. The CDR3 totals 13 residues. The V gene lost 0 bases and the J gene lost 5 bases, with 8 bases spanning the gap. Germline CDR1 SGHAT, CDR2 FQNNGV.

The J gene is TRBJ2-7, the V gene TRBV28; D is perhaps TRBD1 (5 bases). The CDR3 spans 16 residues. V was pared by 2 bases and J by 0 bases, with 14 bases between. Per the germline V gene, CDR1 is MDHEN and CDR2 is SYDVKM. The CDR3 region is CASSLLPTDHSYEQYF. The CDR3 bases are TGTGCCAGCAGTTTACTCCCGACAGACCACTCCTACGAGCAGTACTTC.

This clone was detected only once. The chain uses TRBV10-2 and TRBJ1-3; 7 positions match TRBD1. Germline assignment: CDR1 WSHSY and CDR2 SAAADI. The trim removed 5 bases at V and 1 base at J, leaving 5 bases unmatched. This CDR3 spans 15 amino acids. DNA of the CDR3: TGCGCCAGCAGTCCCGCAGGGGGATCTGGAAACACCATATATTTT. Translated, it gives CASSPAGGSGNTIYF.